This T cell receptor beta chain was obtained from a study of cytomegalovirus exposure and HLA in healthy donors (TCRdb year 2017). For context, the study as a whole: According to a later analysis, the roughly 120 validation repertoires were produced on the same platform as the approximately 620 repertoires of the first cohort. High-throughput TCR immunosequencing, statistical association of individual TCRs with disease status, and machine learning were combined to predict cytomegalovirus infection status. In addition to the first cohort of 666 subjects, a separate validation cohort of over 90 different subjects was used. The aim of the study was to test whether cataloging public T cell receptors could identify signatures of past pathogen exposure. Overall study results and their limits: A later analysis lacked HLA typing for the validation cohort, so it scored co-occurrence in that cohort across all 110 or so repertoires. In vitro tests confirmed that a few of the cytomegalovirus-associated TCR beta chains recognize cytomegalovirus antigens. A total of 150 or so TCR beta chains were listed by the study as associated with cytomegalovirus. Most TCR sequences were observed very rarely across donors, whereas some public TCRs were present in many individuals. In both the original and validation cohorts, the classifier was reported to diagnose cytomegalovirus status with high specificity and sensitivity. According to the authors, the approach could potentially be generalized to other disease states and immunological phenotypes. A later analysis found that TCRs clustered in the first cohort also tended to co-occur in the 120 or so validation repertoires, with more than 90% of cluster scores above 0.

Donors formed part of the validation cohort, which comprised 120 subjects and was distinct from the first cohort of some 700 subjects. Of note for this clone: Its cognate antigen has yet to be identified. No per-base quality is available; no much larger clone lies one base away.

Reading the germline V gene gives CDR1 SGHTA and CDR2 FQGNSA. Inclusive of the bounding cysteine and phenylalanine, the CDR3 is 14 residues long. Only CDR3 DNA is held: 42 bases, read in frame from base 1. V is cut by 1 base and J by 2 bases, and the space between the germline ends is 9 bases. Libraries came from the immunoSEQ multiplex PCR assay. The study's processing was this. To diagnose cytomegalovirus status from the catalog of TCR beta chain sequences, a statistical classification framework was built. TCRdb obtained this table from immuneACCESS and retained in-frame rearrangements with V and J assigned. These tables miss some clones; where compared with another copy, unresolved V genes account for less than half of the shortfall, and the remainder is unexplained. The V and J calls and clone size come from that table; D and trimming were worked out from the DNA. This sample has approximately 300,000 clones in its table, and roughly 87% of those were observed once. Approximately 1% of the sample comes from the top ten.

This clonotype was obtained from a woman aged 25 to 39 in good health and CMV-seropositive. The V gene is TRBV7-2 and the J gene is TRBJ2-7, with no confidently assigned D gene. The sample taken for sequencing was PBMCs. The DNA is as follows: TGTGCCAGCAGCTTAGATCTGGGAACCTACGAGCAGTACTTC. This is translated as CASSLDLGTYEQYF.